This TCR beta chain was documented in a study of blood T cell repertoires in COVID-19. This clone was seen at least ten times. Measured with immunoSEQ multiplex PCR; TCRdb has only the in-frame clones, and not every one. The sample includes about 83,000 clones, about nine tenths of them seen just once. The sequenced sample was peripheral blood. The clonotype originates from a woman aged 45 to 65 with active or convalescent COVID-19.

The CDR3 coding sequence is TGTGCCAGCAGCCAAGTTGGTAGACCGGGGGGAGAGACCCAGTACTTC. This codes for CASSQVGRPGGETQYF. The gene calls are TRBV4-2 and TRBJ2-5, with 7 bases that match TRBD2. Germline trimming cut 1 base from V and 4 bases from J; bases unmatched to any gene: 9. The CDR3 covers 16 residues. The V gene's germline CDR1 is LGHNA and CDR2 YNFKEQ.